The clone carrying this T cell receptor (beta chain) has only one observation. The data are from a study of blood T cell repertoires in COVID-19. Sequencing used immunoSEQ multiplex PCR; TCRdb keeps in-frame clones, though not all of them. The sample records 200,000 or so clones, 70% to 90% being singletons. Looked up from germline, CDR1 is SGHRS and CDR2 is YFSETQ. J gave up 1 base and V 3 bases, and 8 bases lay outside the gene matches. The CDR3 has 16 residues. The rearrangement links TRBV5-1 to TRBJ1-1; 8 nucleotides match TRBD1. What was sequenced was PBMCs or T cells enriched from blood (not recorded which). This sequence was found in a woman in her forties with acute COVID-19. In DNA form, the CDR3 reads TGCGCCAGCAGCTCAAGACAGGGGCCTGAGAACACTGAAGCTTTCTTT. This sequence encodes CASSSRQGPENTEAFF.